One sample yielded the 31 T cell receptor beta chains listed below, sequenced in a study of cytotoxic CD8 clonotypes in ibrutinib-treated CLL. Produced via immunoSEQ multiplex PCR; TCRdb's table is partial and in-frame only. Altogether hundreds of thousands of clones are present, under 70% being singletons, with the ten largest covering about 6.7%. This specimen was PBMCs, taken after 36 months of ibrutinib treatment. The receptor source for this set is a human donor with chronic lymphocytic leukemia.

This clone was found once. This sequence joins TRBV25-1 and TRBJ2-7, with 8 bases lining up with TRBD1. Germline CDR1 reads MGHDK; CDR2 reads SYGVNS. The CDR3 is 14 amino acids. V dropped 4 bases and J dropped 3; count of bases not matched to a gene: 5. The CDR3 spells CASSGHRGDYEQYF. CDR3 nucleotides: TGTGCCAGCAGTGGGCACAGGGGGGACTACGAGCAGTACTTC.

The rearrangement links TRBV5-1 to TRBJ2-2, with 8 bases identical to TRBD1. J lost 5 bases, V lost 4 bases, and 10 bases had no gene match. CDR1 is SGHRS and CDR2 is YFSETQ in the germline V gene. This CDR3 contains 16 residues. CDR3: CASSPDGTGSTGELFF. The CDR3 DNA is TGCGCCAGCAGCCCTGACGGGACAGGTAGTACCGGGGAGCTGTTTTTT.

V usage is TRBV9 and J usage is TRBJ2-6; D not certain. Trimming removed 5 bases at V and 2 bases at J, with 11 bases between. The CDR3 is made up of 15 amino acids. Per the germline V gene, CDR1 is SGDLS and CDR2 is YYNGEE. CDR3 DNA: TGTGCCAGCAGGGACCGCTTGACTGGGGCCAACGTCCTGACTTTC. Its protein product is CASRDRLTGANVLTF.

This clone was recorded once. The J gene is TRBJ2-3, the V gene TRBV19; D remains ambiguous. Germline V gene lookup returns CDR1 LNHDA and CDR2 SQIVND (reference sequence). CDR3 length: 14 amino acids. V lost 4 bases, J lost 2 bases, and 10 bases lay in between. DNA for the CDR3: TGTGCCAGTAGTAGCGGAGTGATCACAGATACGCAGTATTTT. It codes for CASSSGVITDTQYF.

This clone came up once. The V call is TRBV4-1, the J call TRBJ1-3; D is unresolved. The CDR3 sequence is 15 residues long. Germline lookup yields CDR1 MGHRA and CDR2 YSYEKL. V was clipped by 4 bases and J by 2 bases, with 12 bases between them. The chain's CDR3 is CASSLMGLPGNTIYF. CDR3 coding DNA: TGCGCCAGCAGCCTCATGGGTCTCCCTGGAAACACCATATATTTT.

This clone was recorded once. The chain is built from TRBV6-5 and TRBJ1-1; 10 positions agree with TRBD1. V dropped 2 bases and J dropped 5; count of bases not matched to a gene: 8. This CDR3 contains 16 residues. Germline-derived CDR1 and CDR2 are MNHEY and SVGAGI. The CDR3 DNA reads as TGTGCCAGCAGTTACCCGGGACAGGGGTTGAGGACTGAAGCTTTCTTT. As protein: CASSYPGQGLRTEAFF.

The chain has TRBV18 and TRBJ1-1; no reliable D call. The CDR3 extends over 15 amino acids. Germline CDR1 is KGHSH and CDR2 is LQKENI. V lost 0 bases to trimming and J lost 1 base, with 9 bases between them. The CDR3 region has the DNA TGTGCCAGCTCACCACCTTCCGTTAGGAACACTGAAGCTTTCTTT. Translating it yields CASSPPSVRNTEAFF.

The chain employs TRBV11-2 and TRBJ2-2; no reliable D call. Germline loops: CDR1 SGHAT, CDR2 FQNNGV. The CDR3 is 16 amino acids. V was pared by 1 base and J by 0 bases, with 9 bases between. The CDR3 region has the DNA TGTGCCAGCAGCTTAGGCCCTGGGGCGAACACCGGGGAGCTGTTTTTT. Translated: CASSLGPGANTGELFF. The variable domain in full, completed from reference TRBV11-2 and TRBJ2-2, reads EAGVAQSPRYKIIEKRQSVAFWCNPISGHATLYWYQQILGQGPKLLIQFQNNGVVDDSQLPKDRFSAERLKGVDSTLKIQPAKLEDSAVYLCASSLGPGANTGELFFGEGSRLTVL.

CDR3 residues: CASSYLAGTSDEQFF. DNA for the CDR3: TGCGCCAGCAGCTACCTAGCGGGGACGTCTGATGAGCAGTTCTTC. The rearrangement joins TRBV4-1 to TRBJ2-1, with TRBD2 matching over 9 bases. CDR1 and CDR2 (germline): MGHRA, YSYEKL. This CDR3 is 15 amino acids long. V lost 5 bases, J lost 8 bases, and 10 bases stayed unmatched.

The J gene is TRBJ2-1, the V gene TRBV28, with TRBD2 identical over 10 bases. The CDR3 sequence is 17 residues long. The germline V gene has CDR1 MDHEN and CDR2 SYDVKM. The J segment lost 4 bases and the V segment lost 3 bases, leaving 9 bases of the junction unmatched. The CDR3 loop reads CASSFGAGGPIYNEQFF. The CDR3 DNA sequence: TGTGCCAGCAGTTTTGGAGCGGGAGGGCCCATTTACAATGAGCAGTTCTTC.

This sequence joins TRBV5-6 and TRBJ1-1; D not resolved. Deletions cut 0 bases from V and 10 bases from J, with 10 bases between. CDR3 length equals 12 residues. Germline V gene sequence: CDR1 SGHDT, CDR2 YYEEEE. CDR3 loop: CASSLVSGIAFF. The CDR3 nucleotides are TGTGCCAGCAGCTTGGTTTCAGGTATAGCTTTCTTT.

V usage is TRBV5-4 and J usage is TRBJ2-1; 7 positions match TRBD1. The germline gives CDR1 SGHNT, CDR2 YYREEE (reference sequence). Unmatched junction bases numbered 12, after V lost 5 bases and J lost 1 base. The CDR3 consists of 17 residues. The CDR3 region has the DNA TGTGCCAGCAGTCCCGGGACAGTCATCCCTTCCTACAATGAGCAGTTCTTC. This gives the protein CASSPGTVIPSYNEQFF.

Written as DNA, the CDR3 is TGTGCCAGTAGTCCCCTGTCTAGCACAGATACGCAGTATTTT. This translates into CASSPLSSTDTQYF. The V and J genes are TRBV19 and TRBJ2-3; no definite D call. The CDR3 covers 14 residues. Trimming stripped 5 bases from V and 0 bases from J, with 9 bases between. Germline CDR1 is LNHDA and CDR2 is SQIVND (reference sequence).

The chain combines TRBV6-1 with TRBJ1-5; no clear D. Germline lookup yields CDR1 MNHNS and CDR2 SASEGT. The CDR3 has 14 residues. The germline V and J ends were trimmed by 1 base and 5 bases, with 9 bases remaining between them. The CDR3, as DNA: TGTGCCAGCAGTGAAGGGGAGGTCTATCAGCCCCAGCATTTT. Residues: CASSEGEVYQPQHF.

This clone was detected only a few times. J is TRBJ2-5 and V is TRBV6-1; D is perhaps TRBD1 (5 bases). The V gene's germline CDR1 is MNHNS and CDR2 SASEGT. CDR3 length equals 14 residues. The V end lost 1 base, the J end lost 3 bases, and 9 bases lay between the germline ends. The CDR3 region is CASSEVGREETQYF. Here the CDR3 DNA reads TGTGCCAGCAGTGAAGTGGGCAGGGAAGAGACCCAGTACTTC.

V is TRBV18 and J is TRBJ2-3; TRBD1 matches 7 bases. The CDR3 consists of 17 residues. Looked up from germline, CDR1 is KGHSH and CDR2 is LQKENI. Trimming cost V 4 bases and J 0 bases; bases outside gene matches: 10. The CDR3 loop reads CASSQRGRLSSTDTQYF. As DNA, the CDR3 is TGTGCCAGCTCACAGAGGGGGCGCCTTTCTAGCACAGATACGCAGTATTTT.

This chain joins TRBV5-6 and TRBJ2-1, with D perhaps matching TRBD2 (6 bases). The germline CDR1 and CDR2 sequences are SGHDT and YYEEEE. The CDR3 covers 11 residues. V lost 4 bases, J lost 12 bases, and 11 bases lay in between. The CDR3 DNA follows: TGTGCCAGCAGCGGCTCGGGGGTGCAGTTCTTC. Encoded protein: CASSGSGVQFF.

The V and J genes are TRBV7-8 and TRBJ1-6, with 9 bases aligning to TRBD1. The CDR3 spans 18 residues. Germline-derived CDR1 and CDR2 are SGHVS and FQNEAQ. The V segment lost 4 bases and the J segment 4 bases; nucleotides outside the gene matches: 11. This chain's CDR3 is CASSSTVGQGTYNSPLHF. The CDR3 bases are TGTGCCAGCAGCTCAACGGTGGGACAGGGAACGTATAATTCACCCCTCCACTTT. Complete variable domain (other parts from reference TRBV7-8 and TRBJ1-6): GAGVSQSPRYKVAKRGQDVALRCDPISGHVSLFWYQQALGQGPEFLTYFQNEAQLDKSGLPSDRFFAERPEGSVSTLKIQRTQQEDSAVYLCASSSTVGQGTYNSPLHFGNGTRLTVT.

V gene TRBV15 combines with J gene TRBJ2-1; 11 bases are shared with TRBD2. Germline V CDR1 and CDR2: LNHNV, YYDKDF (reference sequence). This CDR3 spans 15 amino acids. V was pared by 3 bases and J by 7 bases, with 5 bases of the junction left unmatched. In nucleotides, the CDR3 is TGTGCCACCAGCAGCATTGCTAGCGGGAGGAATGAGCAGTTCTTC. Translating gives CATSSIASGRNEQFF.

This rearrangement joins TRBV7-2 to TRBJ2-5; maybe TRBD2 (6 bases). Trimming removed 4 bases from V and 3 bases from J, with 12 bases in between. Germline V gene lookup returns CDR1 SGHTA and CDR2 FQGNSA. The CDR3 is made up of 14 amino acids. CDR3 nucleotide sequence: TGTGCCAGCAGCTATATGCGGGGTGAAGAGACCCAGTACTTC. Translation: CASSYMRGEETQYF.

The chain is built from TRBV7-6 and TRBJ2-5; D is ambiguous. CDR3 length equals 11 residues. Trimming removed 3 bases at V and 5 bases at J, with 4 bases between. Germline V lookup: CDR1 SGHVS, CDR2 FNYEAQ. The CDR3 reads CASSFLETQYF. CDR3 nucleotide sequence: TGTGCCAGCAGCTTCCTCGAGACCCAGTACTTC.

The chain carries TRBV6-5 and TRBJ2-4; D may be TRBD1 (6 bases). The CDR3 loop spans 13 amino acids. Looked up from germline, CDR1 is MNHEY and CDR2 is SVGAGI. Trimming stripped 4 bases from V and 10 bases from J, with 14 bases between. CDR3 in amino acids: CASSSTGIYIQYF. The CDR3 DNA reads as TGTGCCAGCAGTTCAACAGGGATTTATATTCAGTACTTC.

The J gene is TRBJ2-7, the V gene TRBV27; 12 bases are a match to TRBD1. This CDR3 comprises 14 residues. The trim removed 4 bases at V and 6 bases at J, leaving 4 bases unmatched. The germline gives CDR1 MNHEY, CDR2 SMNVEV (reference sequence). The CDR3 nucleotides read TGTGCCAGCAGTTCGGGACAGGGGGCGCGCGAGCAGTACTTC. Translating gives CASSSGQGAREQYF.

The V and J genes are TRBV6-5 and TRBJ1-2, with D possibly matching TRBD1 (5 bases). CDR1 and CDR2 (germline): MNHEY, SVGAGI. This CDR3 is built from 15 residues. Trimming took 8 bases from V and 3 from J, leaving 19 bases between them. CDR3: CASVVIAGLDYGYTF. The CDR3 DNA reads TGTGCCAGCGTAGTTATCGCAGGGCTTGACTATGGCTACACCTTC.

V is TRBV7-3 and J is TRBJ2-6; D possibly corresponds to TRBD2 (6 bases). CDR1 SGHTA and CDR2 FQGTGA come from the germline V gene. This CDR3 is 18 amino acids long. V dropped 5 bases and J dropped 2 bases, with 19 bases sitting between them. In nucleotides, the CDR3 is TGTGCCAGCAGCCGCAGGGCCAAGGCGGGGACTGGGGCCAACGTCCTGACTTTC. Protein: CASSRRAKAGTGANVLTF.

The chain combines TRBV4-1 with TRBJ1-2; D might be TRBD1 (5 bases). Between the trimmed V and J ends, which lost 2 bases and 0 bases, there was a span of 13 bases. The CDR3 length is 16 residues. Germline V gene data show CDR1 as MGHRA and CDR2 as YSYEKL. The CDR3 region has the DNA TGCGCCAGCAGCCAAAAATGGGGGGAAGCTAACTATGGCTACACCTTC. Translating gives CASSQKWGEANYGYTF.

The chain employs TRBV7-9 and TRBJ1-2; 7 nucleotides agree with TRBD1. The CDR3 totals 15 residues. Germline loops: CDR1 SEHNR, CDR2 FQNEAQ (reference sequence). V lost 5 bases to trimming and J lost 7 bases; unmatched junction nucleotides: 13. CDR3 DNA: TGTGCCAGCAGCCTGACAGGGAAAAGGCTGGGTGGCTACACCTTC. Translating it yields CASSLTGKRLGGYTF.

The chain recombines TRBV12-5 with TRBJ2-7; 8 nucleotides agree with TRBD1. The CDR3 totals 15 residues. Germline V gene lookup returns CDR1 LGHNT and CDR2 FRNRAP. J gave up 2 bases and V 4 bases, and 7 bases lay outside the gene matches. CDR3 sequence: CASGYRDRHPYEQYF. The CDR3 DNA is TGTGCTAGTGGTTACCGGGACAGGCATCCCTACGAGCAGTACTTC.

The chain employs TRBV6-5 and TRBJ2-7, with a tentative D call TRBD2 (6 bases). The CDR3 is 16 residues long. The germline CDR1 and CDR2 sequences are MNHEY and SVGAGI. V lost 1 base to trimming and J lost 3 bases, with 16 bases between them. DNA of the CDR3: TGTGCCAGCAGTTACTGGTCCTCCGGAGGGGACTACGAGCAGTACTTC. The encoded protein is CASSYWSSGGDYEQYF.

The V and J genes are TRBV28 and TRBJ1-4; D is possibly TRBD1 (5 bases). Germline CDR1 reads MDHEN; CDR2 reads SYDVKM. The CDR3 has 14 residues. V was clipped by 1 base and J by 3 bases, with 6 bases between them. CDR3 in amino acids: CASSLLQANEKLFF. The CDR3 DNA is TGTGCCAGCAGTTTATTACAGGCTAATGAAAAACTGTTTTTT.

The gene calls are TRBV20-1 and TRBJ2-1; D uncertain. This CDR3 has 10 residues. V lost 4 bases and J 8 bases, leaving 6 bases between the germline ends. Germline V CDR1 and CDR2: DFQATT, SNEGSKA (reference sequence). CDR3 bases: TGCAGTGCTAAGAGGTATGAGCAGTTCTTC. Its translation: CSAKRYEQFF.